Presented here are 27 T cell receptor beta chains from one specimen sequenced in a study of cytomegalovirus exposure and HLA in healthy donors. The repertoire was sequenced with immunoSEQ multiplex PCR; TCRdb's copy has only in-frame clones and lacks some. The repertoire has 82,000 or so clones, 95% of them found once; the top ten carry 0.69%. The sequenced material came from PBMCs. Source of these receptors: a woman in her late teens or twenties in good health and CMV-seronegative.

The chain recombines TRBV5-8 with TRBJ1-2; 10 bases line up with TRBD1. This CDR3 spans 15 amino acids. Germline CDR1 and CDR2: SGHTS and YDEGEE. Germline trimming cut 5 bases from V and 4 bases from J; bases unmatched to any gene: 8. CDR3 coding DNA: TGTGCCAGCAGGGCTGGGACAGGGGACAGCTATGGCTACACCTTC. Protein product: CASRAGTGDSYGYTF.

This rearrangement joins TRBV5-8 to TRBJ1-2, with D unresolved. Trimming cost V 3 bases and J 8 bases, with 14 bases left between them. Germline CDR1 is SGHTS and CDR2 is YDEGEE. This CDR3 contains 13 residues. CDR3 sequence: CASSYGKTRGYTF. CDR3 bases: TGTGCCAGCAGCTACGGAAAGACGCGGGGCTACACCTTC.

The chain joins TRBV5-6 to TRBJ2-7; 9 bases align to TRBD1. CDR1 and CDR2 (germline): SGHDT, YYEEEE. The CDR3 is 14 amino acids. J was trimmed by 0 bases and V by 3 bases; bases with no gene match: 1. CDR3 sequence (DNA): TGTGCCAGCAGCTCGGGACAGGGCTCCTACGAGCAGTACTTC. Protein sequence: CASSSGQGSYEQYF.

The chain uses TRBV11-2 and TRBJ1-3, with no clear D. The CDR3 has 16 amino acids. CDR1 SGHAT and CDR2 FQNNGV come from the germline V gene. Trimming pared 0 bases from V and 2 bases from J, leaving 11 bases between. CDR3 sequence reads: CASSLEVYLTGNTIYF. Written as DNA, the CDR3 is TGTGCCAGCAGCTTAGAGGTTTACTTGACTGGAAACACCATATATTTT.

V is TRBV29-1 and J is TRBJ2-5; TRBD1 matches 8 bases. Germline CDR1 reads SQVTM; CDR2 reads ANQGSEA. The V gene end was trimmed by 6 bases and the J gene end by 5 bases; junction bases not matched to a gene: 5. The CDR3 is 12 residues long. The CDR3 reads CSVDRAGETQYF. CDR3 nucleotide sequence: TGCAGCGTGGACAGGGCCGGTGAGACCCAGTACTTC.

This chain uses TRBV18 with TRBJ2-3; 14 nucleotides match TRBD2. In germline, CDR1 is KGHSH, CDR2 LQKENI. V shed 3 bases, J shed 3 bases, and the junction held 8 bases outside the gene matches. This CDR3 is 18 amino acids long. CDR3 protein: CASSPGLAGVRSTDTQYF. In DNA form, the CDR3 reads TGTGCCAGCTCACCGGGACTAGCGGGAGTGAGGAGTACAGATACGCAGTATTTT.

This CDR3 reads CASSPRSGQLYNEQFF. The CDR3 nucleotides read TGTGCCAGCTCACCACGGTCCGGACAGCTCTACAATGAGCAGTTCTTC. The rearrangement links TRBV18 to TRBJ2-1; perhaps TRBD1 as D (6 bases). The CDR3 spans 16 residues. In germline, CDR1 is KGHSH, CDR2 LQKENI. Trimming took 1 base from V and 3 from J, leaving 13 bases between them.

The chain is built from TRBV4-1 and TRBJ2-1; 8 positions match TRBD2. V gave up 3 bases and J gave up 10 bases; unmatched junction bases: 5. This CDR3 region has 13 residues. Germline CDR1 and CDR2: MGHRA and YSYEKL. CDR3 in DNA: TGCGCCAGCAGCCAGGGACTAGTCCTAGAGCAGTTCTTC. Its translation: CASSQGLVLEQFF.

The rearrangement links TRBV11-2 to TRBJ2-6; 8 bases map to TRBD1. CDR3 length: 15 residues. V trimming: 4 bases; J trimming: 2 bases; junction bases outside the gene matches: 1. Germline CDR1 reads SGHAT; CDR2 reads FQNNGV. CDR3 sequence: CASSSQGAGANVLTF. DNA for the CDR3: TGTGCCAGCAGCTCACAGGGGGCTGGGGCCAACGTCCTGACTTTC.

This clone was counted once. The J gene is TRBJ1-4, the V gene TRBV6-6; possibly TRBD1 for D (5 bases). The CDR3 totals 13 residues. V dropped 2 bases and J dropped 7 bases, with 8 bases sitting between them. Germline V gene lookup returns CDR1 MNHNY and CDR2 SVGAGI (reference sequence). The CDR3 here is CASSYRGGEKLFF. The CDR3 region has the DNA TGTGCCAGCAGTTACAGGGGTGGTGAAAAACTGTTTTTT.

The CDR3, as DNA: TGTGCCAGCAGTTGGACAGGGAGTGGTTCCTACGAGCAGTACTTC. Translating gives CASSWTGSGSYEQYF. This rearrangement joins TRBV27 to TRBJ2-7; TRBD1 matches at 8 bases. The CDR3 has 15 amino acids. Trimming cost V 4 bases and J 1 base; bases outside gene matches: 6. Germline V gives CDR1 MNHEY, CDR2 SMNVEV (reference sequence).

The gene calls are TRBV10-3 and TRBJ2-1; D is perhaps TRBD2 (5 bases). This CDR3 is built from 13 residues. CDR1 and CDR2 from the germline V gene are ENHRY and SYGVKD. V lost 10 bases and J lost 6, with 16 bases in between. The CDR3 loop is CATPPRRGNEQFF. CDR3 nucleotide sequence: TGTGCCACCCCCCCCCGTCGGGGCAATGAGCAGTTCTTC.

This chain uses TRBV20-1 with TRBJ1-1, with TRBD1 as a possible D gene (6 bases). The CDR3 has 10 residues. Per germline, CDR1 DFQATT and CDR2 SNEGSKA (reference sequence). The CDR3 is CRAEGAEAFF. CDR3 coding DNA: TGCAGGGCTGAGGGGGCTGAAGCTTTCTTT.

Comment on this clone: Other DNA sequences in this sample translate to the same CDR3. CDR3 region: CASSPRGLQETQYF. DNA for the CDR3: TGTGCCAGCTCACCCAGAGGGCTTCAAGAGACCCAGTACTTC. V and J are TRBV18 and TRBJ2-5; maybe TRBD2 (5 bases). Germline CDR1 and CDR2: KGHSH and LQKENI. V gave up 3 bases and J gave up 2 bases, with 10 bases separating them. The CDR3 extends over 14 amino acids. Drawing the rest from reference TRBV18 and TRBJ2-5, the complete variable domain is NAGVMQNPRHLVRRRGQEARLRCSPMKGHSHVYWYRQLPEEGLKFMVYLQKENIIDESGMPKERFSAEFPKEGPSILRIQQVVRGDSAAYFCASSPRGLQETQYFGPGTRLLVL.

The chain is built from TRBV19 and TRBJ2-5; 10 positions agree with TRBD2. Germline lookup yields CDR1 LNHDA and CDR2 SQIVND (reference sequence). The trim removed 2 bases at V and 1 base at J, leaving 4 bases unmatched. This CDR3 comprises 16 residues. CDR3 sequence: CASSIWTSGPQETQYF. The CDR3 coding sequence is TGTGCCAGTAGTATATGGACTAGCGGTCCCCAAGAGACCCAGTACTTC.

The chain links TRBV29-1 to TRBJ1-3; TRBD1 aligns across 9 bases. The germline CDR1 and CDR2 sequences are SQVTM and ANQGSEA. The CDR3 loop spans 14 amino acids. The V segment lost 6 bases and the J segment 0 bases; nucleotides outside the gene matches: 3. DNA of the CDR3: TGCAGCGTCGGGACAGGGAGCTCTGGAAACACCATATATTTT. Amino acid sequence: CSVGTGSSGNTIYF.

Comments on this clone: One end of the junction fails to match germline, which may point to a read error. The V gene is TRBV18, the J gene TRBJ2-3, with 9 bases matching TRBD2. CDR1 and CDR2 (germline): KGHSH, LQKENI. The CDR3 consists of 16 residues. DNA of the CDR3: TGTGCCAGCTCCCACGTCACCGGGACTAGCACCGATACGCAGTATTTT. Its translation is CASSHVTGTSTDTQYF.

The J gene is TRBJ1-3, the V gene TRBV6-6; possibly TRBD1 for D (5 bases). Germline CDR1 is MNHNY and CDR2 is SVGAGI (reference sequence). CDR3 length: 13 residues. V lost 10 bases and J lost 1, with 11 bases in between. The CDR3 loop is CATAGGSGNTIYF. For the CDR3, the DNA is TGTGCCACCGCCGGGGGTTCTGGAAACACCATATATTTT.

The CDR3, as DNA: TGTGCCATCAGGCAGGGGGCTTGGACTGAAGCTTTCTTT. Encoded protein: CAIRQGAWTEAFF. The rearrangement links TRBV10-3 to TRBJ1-1, with 8 bases fitting TRBD1. This CDR3 has 13 residues. With V trimmed by 6 bases and J by 5 bases, 5 bases remained unmatched. Germline V gene lookup returns CDR1 ENHRY and CDR2 SYGVKD.

This clone showed up just once. The chain is built from TRBV19 and TRBJ2-5, with D unclear. The CDR3 runs 13 residues. V lost 2 bases to trimming and J lost 7 bases, with 11 bases between them. Per germline, CDR1 LNHDA and CDR2 SQIVND (reference sequence). CDR3 DNA: TGTGCCAGTAGTATACCCCATACGGGGACCCAGTACTTC. Translating gives CASSIPHTGTQYF.

The chain uses TRBV6-5 and TRBJ1-1; D unresolved. Trimming left V 6 bases short and J 5 bases short, with 10 bases between. The CDR3 is 12 amino acids. Germline CDR1 reads MNHEY; CDR2 reads SVGAGI. The CDR3 region has the DNA TGTGCCAGCAGCCCCGGGAGGACTGAAGCTTTCTTT. Translated, it gives CASSPGRTEAFF.

The rearrangement uses TRBV7-9 and TRBJ1-4; D possibly corresponds to TRBD1 (6 bases). The CDR3 is 14 amino acids. Deletions cut 2 bases from V and 4 bases from J, with 8 bases between. CDR1 is SEHNR, CDR2 FQNEAQ, per germline (reference sequence). CDR3 region: CASSLRGNNEKLFF. As DNA, the CDR3 is TGTGCCAGCAGCTTAAGGGGGAATAATGAAAAACTGTTTTTT.

The V call is TRBV7-2, the J call TRBJ2-2; D call uncertain. The germline gives CDR1 SGHTA, CDR2 FQGNSA. The CDR3 runs 12 residues. With 4 bases removed from V and 4 bases from J, the gap between germline ends came to 4 bases. DNA for the CDR3: TGTGCCAGCAGCTGGGCCACCGGGGAGCTGTTTTTT. Translated, it gives CASSWATGELFF.

The gene calls are TRBV19 and TRBJ2-5, with 9 nucleotides matching TRBD2. Germline trimming cut 4 bases from V and 5 bases from J; bases unmatched to any gene: 11. CDR3 length: 16 amino acids. CDR1 and CDR2 from the germline V gene are LNHDA and SQIVND (reference sequence). Here the CDR3 reads CASSKVAGATWETQYF. The DNA of the CDR3 is TGTGCCAGTAGTAAGGTAGCGGGGGCCACTTGGGAGACCCAGTACTTC. The full variable domain, in which reference TRBV19 and TRBJ2-5 provide the parts outside the CDR3, is DGGITQSPKYLFRKEGQNVTLSCEQNLNHDAMYWYRQDPGQGLRLIYYSQIVNDFQKGDIAEGYSVSREKKESFPLTVTSAQKNPTAFYLCASSKVAGATWETQYFGPGTRLLVL.

J is TRBJ2-5 and V is TRBV6-1; TRBD1 might be the D (5 bases). Germline values: CDR1 MNHNS, CDR2 SASEGT. V lost 5 bases to trimming and J lost 0 bases, with 7 bases between them. The CDR3 length is 13 residues. The CDR3 nucleotides read TGTGCCAGCAGTAGACAGAACCAAGAGACCCAGTACTTC. This encodes CASSRQNQETQYF.

The V gene is TRBV27, the J gene TRBJ1-2, with unresolved D. The CDR3 is made up of 13 amino acids. V was shortened by 3 bases and J by 2 bases, with 7 bases between the two germline ends. Germline V gene sequence: CDR1 MNHEY, CDR2 SMNVEV (reference sequence). CDR3 residues: CASSLRQNYGYTF. CDR3 nucleotides: TGTGCCAGCAGTTTGAGGCAAAACTATGGCTACACCTTC.

This clone was seen only a few times. The chain links TRBV27 to TRBJ1-6; TRBD1 matches at 9 bases. The V gene's germline CDR1 is MNHEY and CDR2 SMNVEV (reference sequence). This CDR3 is built from 15 residues. V shed 6 bases, J shed 8 bases, and the junction held 8 bases outside the gene matches. This CDR3 reads CASRPGQGSHSPLHF. For the CDR3, the DNA is TGTGCCAGCAGGCCGGGACAGGGCTCACATTCACCCCTCCACTTT.